These 9 T cell receptor beta chains came from one sample sequenced in a study of technical replicates of blood from a handful of donors. TCRdb's table, derived via immunoSEQ multiplex PCR, lists solely in-frame clones and lacks some. The sample comprises roughly 80,000 clones, 70% to 90% of which are singletons, and 0.41% rests with the top ten. Specimen: T cells isolated from PBMCs. These receptors were taken from a human donor in good health.

This chain joins TRBV30 and TRBJ1-1; tentatively, D is TRBD1 (6 bases). The V end lost 4 bases, the J end lost 0 bases, and 12 bases lay between the germline ends. This CDR3 has 14 amino acids. Per the germline V gene, CDR1 is GTSNPN and CDR2 is SVGIG (reference sequence). The CDR3 sequence: CAWKTGRMNTEAFF. CDR3 sequence (DNA): TGTGCCTGGAAGACAGGAAGAATGAACACTGAAGCTTTCTTT.

V gene TRBV5-5 combines with J gene TRBJ1-4; weak D call: TRBD1 (6 bases). The CDR3 runs to 14 residues. Germline values: CDR1 SGHKS, CDR2 YYEKEE (reference sequence). The ends were cut back, 2 bases at V and 7 bases at J, with 12 bases in the middle. In DNA, the CDR3 is TGTGCCAGCAGCTTCGGGCAGGGGAGTGAAAAACTGTTTTTT. Translating gives CASSFGQGSEKLFF.

The chain combines TRBV27 with TRBJ1-1; no clear D. CDR1 and CDR2 from the germline V gene are MNHEY and SMNVEV (reference sequence). The CDR3 has 13 residues. V gave up 3 bases and J gave up 0 bases, with 5 bases separating them. CDR3 in DNA: TGTGCCAGCAGTTTCAGTCTGAACACTGAAGCTTTCTTT. As protein: CASSFSLNTEAFF.

CDR3 sequence: CASSAGQDFFYNEQFF. CDR3 sequence (DNA): TGTGCCAGCAGCGCGGGACAGGATTTTTTCTACAATGAGCAGTTCTTC. V usage is TRBV9 and J usage is TRBJ2-1, with 8 bases matching TRBD1. Germline V gene sequence: CDR1 SGDLS, CDR2 YYNGEE. The length of the CDR3 is 16 residues. Trimming cost V 3 bases and J 3 bases; bases outside gene matches: 8.

J is TRBJ2-7 and V is TRBV9; 7 bases agree with TRBD2. Germline V lookup: CDR1 SGDLS, CDR2 YYNGEE. The CDR3 extends over 14 amino acids. V shed 0 bases, J shed 4 bases, and the junction held 4 bases outside the gene matches. CDR3 loop: CASSVEGRGYEQYF. CDR3 DNA: TGTGCCAGCAGCGTAGAAGGGAGGGGATACGAGCAGTACTTC.

The genes are TRBV2 and TRBJ2-5; D not certain. CDR1 SNHLY and CDR2 FYNNEI come from the germline V gene. The germline V and J ends were trimmed by 4 bases and 4 bases, with 10 bases remaining between them. This CDR3 is 13 amino acids long. The CDR3 is CASSGHPSETQYF. The CDR3 DNA reads TGTGCCAGCAGTGGACATCCCTCAGAGACCCAGTACTTC.

The V and J genes are TRBV5-8 and TRBJ2-1; 9 bases are a match to TRBD2. With V trimmed by 1 base and J by 4 bases, 3 bases remained unmatched. CDR1 is SGHTS and CDR2 is YDEGEE in the germline V gene. CDR3 length: 15 amino acids. The CDR3 region has the DNA TGTGCCAGCAGCTTGTCCCTAGCGGGGTACAATGAGCAGTTCTTC. Protein sequence: CASSLSLAGYNEQFF.

The gene calls are TRBV27 and TRBJ2-7; 7 bases align to TRBD2. J was trimmed by 6 bases and V by 3 bases; bases with no gene match: 5. The CDR3 covers 13 residues. In germline, CDR1 is MNHEY, CDR2 SMNVEV (reference sequence). The CDR3 nucleotides read TGTGCCAGCAGTTTCGGACTAGATGGCGAGCAGTACTTC. As protein: CASSFGLDGEQYF.

The chain joins TRBV5-4 to TRBJ2-1, with 11 nucleotides matching TRBD2. The V gene's germline CDR1 is SGHNT and CDR2 YYREEE (reference sequence). CDR3 size: 15 residues. Trimming took 2 bases from V and 9 from J; bases not matched to a gene: 7. In nucleotides, the CDR3 is TGTGCCAGCAGCTTCACGACTAGCGGGATCGGTGAGCAGTTCTTC. As protein: CASSFTTSGIGEQFF.